The subject of this entry is one T cell receptor (beta chain). Antigen unknown. These data belong to a study of cytotoxic CD8 clonotypes in ibrutinib-treated CLL. Across the study: Some 25 partial and 2 complete responses; at median approximately 68 months, roughly 14 remitted, some twelve progressed. Mean values per sample were 250,000 to 300,000 productive templates and 98,000 or so productive rearrangements.

This table comes from immunoSEQ multiplex PCR, and its TCRdb copy is limited to in-frame clones, with some not included. This sample has 130,000 or so clones; approximately 85% occur once, and the top ten carry approximately 2%. Whole-study results and caveats: Relative to age-matched healthy donors, clonality at baseline was higher, and it tracked circulating CD8+ T-cell counts.

Per the germline V gene, CDR1 is SNHLY and CDR2 is FYNNEI. Trimming removed 0 bases from V and 7 bases from J, with 12 bases in between. The CDR3 totals 14 residues. The chain employs TRBV2 and TRBJ1-2; D possibly corresponds to TRBD1 (5 bases). The sequence was collected from a human donor with chronic lymphocytic leukemia. Specimen: PBMCs, collected after 24 months of ibrutinib treatment. The CDR3 DNA follows: TGTGCCAGCAGTGAAGCTAAGGGCAGGGCTGGCTACACCTTC. Translated, it gives CASSEAKGRAGYTF.